The sequence of this T cell receptor beta chain was determined in a study of CD8+CD57+ T cells in acquired aplastic anemia. The overall study: An average of 3.2 ug of DNA was obtained from sorted CD4+ and CD8+ cells.

Trimming removed 1 base at V and 1 base at J, with 8 bases between. CDR3 length: 13 amino acids. Germline-derived CDR1 and CDR2 are SQVTM and ANQGSEA. The study's findings and limits: Some 29 shared CD8+ CDR3s appeared highly expressed within patients' immunodominant clones. Controls did not differ significantly from patients in CD8+ Simpson's diversity.

About this clonotype itself: Its antigen remains unknown.

Genomic DNA, the template, was used for profiling of the TCR beta VDJ and CDR3. Using its own MiXCR run on the reads, TCRdb lists one record per CDR3 protein. The sample lists about 270,000 distinct CDR3 sequences, around 60% occurring once. V and J are TRBV29-1 and TRBJ2-7; tentative D call: TRBD1 (5 bases). Sequenced input: sorted CD4+, CD8+, or CD8+CD57+ T cells (not recorded which) from PBMCs. This receptor was obtained from a human donor with severe aplastic anemia or a healthy control (not recorded which). DNA for the CDR3: TGCAGCGTTGAAGGGCACAGGTCCTACGAGCAGTACTTC. This translates into CSVEGHRSYEQYF.